The clone carrying this T cell receptor beta chain was observed once. The data derive from a study of blood T cell repertoires in COVID-19. Study background: The cDNA or gDNA used as material had been derived from T cells, B-cell-depleted T cells, or PBMCs.

V was clipped by 7 bases and J by 1 base; unmatched bases: 3. Germline V CDR1 and CDR2: SGHTA, FQGNSA. The CDR3 contains 13 residues. The assay was immunoSEQ multiplex PCR, and TCRdb's table has in-frame clones only and misses some. The data contain hundreds of thousands of clones, 89% of them singletons. The rearrangement uses TRBV7-2 and TRBJ2-5, with 7 bases matching TRBD2. The receptor was isolated from a woman aged 25 to 39 with COVID-19, enrolled during active disease. Sequences were obtained from peripheral blood. The DNA for the CDR3 is TGTGCCAGCACCAGCGGGGCCCAAGAGACCCAGTACTTC. Encoded protein: CASTSGAQETQYF. The entire variable domain, with the rest obtained from reference TRBV7-2 and TRBJ2-5, is as follows: GAGVSQSPSNKVTEKGKDVELRCDPISGHTALYWYRQSLGQGLEFLIYFQGNSAPDKSGLPSDRFSAERTGGSVSTLTIQRTQQEDSAVYLCASTSGAQETQYFGPGTRLLVL.